This TCR beta chain was documented in a study of early T cells in non-severe SARS-CoV-2 infection. The CDR3 extends over 13 amino acids. Per germline, CDR1 DFQATT and CDR2 SNEGSKA (reference sequence). Trimming took 2 bases from V and 0 from J; bases not matched to a gene: 0. Individual cDNA molecules were tagged with unique molecular identifiers, the study reported. Each CDR3 protein is one row after TCRdb ran MiXCR on the 5' RACE reads. The repertoire holds some 57,000 distinct CDR3 sequences, with 7.5% to 9.5% as singletons. Material: whole blood. This TCR came from an adult who was a healthcare worker with PCR-confirmed SARS-CoV-2 infection or an uninfected control (not recorded which). This sequence joins TRBV20-1 and TRBJ2-7; 8 nucleotides match TRBD2. The CDR3 coding sequence is TGCAGTGCTAGAAGCGGGGGCTCCTACGAGCAGTACTTC. Encoded protein: CSARSGGSYEQYF.